This T cell receptor beta chain was identified during a study of human T cells and chemical hapten exposure. On the study more broadly: The variation in per-sample TCR yields arose mainly from small differences in pooled library volumes. Findings and limits, study-wide: Following DPC sensitization, TCRs present above 1 in 1000 frequency showed no change.

Total RNA was extracted from unfractionated whole blood. The library attached unique molecular identifiers to individual cDNA molecules. In the source study's methods: Samples had a median of 95,638 TCRs, ranging roughly 23,224 to 750,000. TCRdb redid the calling of the 5' RACE reads with MiXCR, one entry per CDR3 protein. TCRdb, not the authors, supplied the V and J calls. The sample has about 110,000 distinct CDR3 sequences, approximately 20% seen once. Trimming shortened V by 5 bases and J by 2 bases, and 12 bases separated the two germline ends. CDR3 length equals 14 residues. CDR1 is SQVTM and CDR2 is ANQGSEA in the germline V gene. This clonotype came up a few times. The antigen remains unidentified.

The rearrangement uses TRBV29-1 and TRBJ2-2; D is perhaps TRBD2 (5 bases). This receptor was obtained from a human donor in good health. The CDR3 DNA reads TGCAGCGTTCGGGGTCTCGAAAACACCGGGGAGCTGTTTTTT. This codes for CSVRGLENTGELFF.